These T cell receptor beta chains were read from a single sample in a study of PD-1 blockade in classical Hodgkin lymphoma. TCRdb's copy holds only in-frame clones and misses some; the assay was immunoSEQ multiplex PCR. Of 35,000 or so clones listed, 69% are singletons. The sequenced sample was peripheral blood mononuclear cells (PBMCs), obtained before the second cycle of nivolumab. The receptor source for this set is a human donor with classical Hodgkin lymphoma. CDR3s include the opening cysteine and the closing phenylalanine or tryptophan. The order of the fields is J gene, D gene, V gene, clone size, CDR3 DNA, CDR3 protein. D genes are given only for firm matches. Size is stated for part of the rows, as once, few or many counts, or as a class when the clone is expanded.

J: TRBJ1-1
D: -
V: TRBV18
size: -
DNA: TGTGCCAGCTCATCAGACAGGAACACTGAAGCTTTCTTT
CDR3: CASSSDRNTEAFF

J: TRBJ2-3
D: -
V: TRBV2
size: -
DNA: TGTGCCAGCAGTACCCTAATGCAAGACACAGATACGCAGTATTTT
CDR3: CASSTLMQDTDTQYF

J: TRBJ2-5
D: -
V: TRBV6-5
size: -
DNA: TGTGCCAGCAGTTACTCGGTCAGCCAAGAGACCCAGTACTTC
CDR3: CASSYSVSQETQYF

J: TRBJ1-2
D: -
V: TRBV10-3
size: -
DNA: TGTGCCAGTGCATCAGCGTCGGGAGTGTATGGCTACACCTTC
CDR3: CASASASGVYGYTF

J: TRBJ2-7
D: -
V: TRBV6-1
size: -
DNA: TGTGCCAGCAGTGAGATACTCCAGCAGTACTTC
CDR3: CASSEILQQYF

J: TRBJ2-3
D: TRBD1
V: TRBV10-3
size: -
DNA: TGTGCCATCAGCGGACGGGACAGGGGCACAGATACGCAGTATTTT
CDR3: CAISGRDRGTDTQYF

J: TRBJ1-2
D: -
V: TRBV9
size: -
DNA: TGTGCCAGCAGCGTACATGAGGGGGGTCTTAACTATGGCTACACCTTC
CDR3: CASSVHEGGLNYGYTF

J: TRBJ2-2
D: TRBD2
V: TRBV28
size: -
DNA: TGTGCCAGCAGTGAACCGGGACTAGCGAAAACCGGGGAGCTGTTTTTT
CDR3: CASSEPGLAKTGELFF

J: TRBJ2-2
D: TRBD2
V: TRBV7-3
size: -
DNA: TGTGCCAGCAGCCGTTCTAGCGGGGGGAACACCGGGGAGCTGTTTTTT
CDR3: CASSRSSGGNTGELFF

J: TRBJ1-4
D: -
V: TRBV9
size: -
DNA: TGTGCCAGCAGCGTGATGGGAAGGGACAATGAAAAACTGTTTTTT
CDR3: CASSVMGRDNEKLFF

J: TRBJ2-3
D: -
V: TRBV4-3
size: -
DNA: TGCGCCAGCAGCCAAGACAGGGCAGTCGGCACAGATACGCAGTATTTT
CDR3: CASSQDRAVGTDTQYF

J: TRBJ1-2
D: -
V: TRBV5-1
size: -
DNA: TGCGCCAGCAGCTTGGTTTCAGACTATGGCTACACCTTC
CDR3: CASSLVSDYGYTF

J: TRBJ2-2
D: -
V: TRBV11-2
size: -
DNA: TGTGCCAGCAGACCCCTCACAGGGAGACCCGGGGAGCTGTTTTTT
CDR3: CASRPLTGRPGELFF

J: TRBJ2-3
D: TRBD2
V: TRBV5-1
size: -
DNA: TGCGCCAGCAGCTCCGGGACTAGCGGGAGTCTTACAGATACGCAGTATTTT
CDR3: CASSSGTSGSLTDTQYF

J: TRBJ1-4
D: -
V: TRBV7-9
size: -
DNA: TGTGCCAGCAGCTTAGCGCGGACAGATAATGAAAAACTGTTTTTT
CDR3: CASSLARTDNEKLFF

J: TRBJ1-1
D: -
V: TRBV11-1
size: few
DNA: TGTGCCAGCAGCTTAGTGAGTTCTGTCGGCACTGAAGCTTTCTTT
CDR3: CASSLVSSVGTEAFF

J: TRBJ2-1
D: -
V: TRBV18
size: -
DNA: TGTGCCAGCTCATCACAACGGGCCAATACCGGGGATGAGCAGTTCTTC
CDR3: CASSSQRANTGDEQFF

J: TRBJ2-1
D: -
V: TRBV9
size: -
DNA: TGTGCCAGCAGCCCCTACGGCTCCTACAATGAGCAGTTCTTC
CDR3: CASSPYGSYNEQFF

J: TRBJ1-1
D: -
V: TRBV7-2
size: -
DNA: TGTGCCAGCAGCACCTGGGGACGCCCGAACACTGAAGCTTTCTTT
CDR3: CASSTWGRPNTEAFF

J: TRBJ1-5
D: -
V: TRBV20-1
size: few
DNA: TGCAGTGCTAGCCTTAATCAGCCCCAGCATTTT
CDR3: CSASLNQPQHF

J: TRBJ1-1
D: TRBD1
V: TRBV7-9
size: once
DNA: TGTGCCAGCAGCTTAGCACCTGGACAGGGGGCCACTGAAGCTTTCTTT
CDR3: CASSLAPGQGATEAFF

J: TRBJ2-1
D: -
V: TRBV7-7
size: once
DNA: TGTGCCAGCAGCCCGAATCCAGGGCTTGGTGAGCAGTTCTTC
CDR3: CASSPNPGLGEQFF

J: TRBJ1-2
D: TRBD1
V: TRBV5-4
size: -
DNA: TGTGCCAGCAGCTTGGTAGGACAGGGGAGCTACACCTTC
CDR3: CASSLVGQGSYTF

J: TRBJ1-4
D: -
V: TRBV5-5
size: few
DNA: TGTGCCAGCGGACTACAAGTGCAATCTAATGAAAAACTGTTTTTT
CDR3: CASGLQVQSNEKLFF

J: TRBJ2-3
D: -
V: TRBV2
size: -
DNA: TGTGCCAGCAAGGAGGGAGGCCTTTCAGATACGCAGTATTTT
CDR3: CASKEGGLSDTQYF

J: TRBJ1-4
D: TRBD1
V: TRBV28
size: -
DNA: TGTGCCAGCAGTTTAAGACAGGGGTTTAATGAAAAACTGTTTTTT
CDR3: CASSLRQGFNEKLFF

J: TRBJ2-3
D: TRBD1
V: TRBV19
size: -
DNA: TGTGCCAGTAGTACGCGACAGGGGGCATTTGATACGCAGTATTTT
CDR3: CASSTRQGAFDTQYF

J: TRBJ2-1
D: -
V: TRBV5-1
size: -
DNA: TGCGCCAGCAGCCTGAGTTTGGCAGACTCCTACAATGAGCAGTTCTTC
CDR3: CASSLSLADSYNEQFF

J: TRBJ1-5
D: -
V: TRBV6-5
size: medium-sized
DNA: TGTGCCAGCAGTTACTCGAGGAGTCGCAATCAGCCCCAGCATTTT
CDR3: CASSYSRSRNQPQHF

J: TRBJ2-1
D: -
V: TRBV29-1
size: few
DNA: TGCAGCGTTGAAAACGGTTCTGAGCAGTTCTTC
CDR3: CSVENGSEQFF

J: TRBJ2-1
D: -
V: TRBV28
size: few
DNA: TGTGCCAGCATTTCGACAGGAGCCTACAATGAGCAGTTCTTC
CDR3: CASISTGAYNEQFF

J: TRBJ1-2
D: TRBD1
V: TRBV6-1
size: -
DNA: TGTGCCAGCAGCGGACAGGGGCGCGGCTATGGCTACACCTTC
CDR3: CASSGQGRGYGYTF

J: TRBJ2-3
D: TRBD2
V: TRBV5-8
size: -
DNA: TGTGCCAGCAGTTCCGGACTAGCGGCCACAGATACGCAGTATTTT
CDR3: CASSSGLAATDTQYF

J: TRBJ2-7
D: TRBD2
V: TRBV29-1
size: -
DNA: TGCAGCGTTGGACGTAGCGGGAGAGTGTACGAGCAGTACTTC
CDR3: CSVGRSGRVYEQYF

J: TRBJ1-2
D: -
V: TRBV2
size: -
DNA: TGTGCCAGCAGTGCCGCGGGGCGCCTTGGCGACTACACCTTC
CDR3: CASSAAGRLGDYTF

J: TRBJ1-2
D: -
V: TRBV30
size: few
DNA: TGTGCCTGGAGTGTACGAGGGGGGACCGGGGGCTACACCTTC
CDR3: CAWSVRGGTGGYTF

J: TRBJ2-5
D: -
V: TRBV2
size: -
DNA: TGTGCCAGCTGTCGGGAGAGCCAAGAGACCCAGTACTTC
CDR3: CASCRESQETQYF

J: TRBJ2-1
D: -
V: TRBV7-3
size: -
DNA: TGTGCCAGCAGCTTAAGTGGGCGCCCGGGATACAATGAGCAGTTCTTC
CDR3: CASSLSGRPGYNEQFF

J: TRBJ2-2
D: TRBD1
V: TRBV6-1
size: -
DNA: TGTGCCAGCAGTGAAGCGGCAGGGGGCTTATCCGGGGAGCTGTTTTTT
CDR3: CASSEAAGGLSGELFF

J: TRBJ2-7
D: -
V: TRBV19
size: -
DNA: TGTGCCAGTAGTATAGTGGCGGGGAACGAGCAGTACTTC
CDR3: CASSIVAGNEQYF

J: TRBJ1-2
D: -
V: TRBV6-5
size: -
DNA: TGTGCCAGCACTCCCTACGGGGAATATGGCTACACCTTC
CDR3: CASTPYGEYGYTF

J: TRBJ1-1
D: -
V: TRBV15
size: -
DNA: TGTGCCACCAGCAGAGGACACCCGAACACTGAAGCTTTCTTT
CDR3: CATSRGHPNTEAFF

J: TRBJ1-2
D: -
V: TRBV10-3
size: -
DNA: TGTGCCATCAGTGATTTTAGCGCAGGGAGTAACTATGGCTACACCTTC
CDR3: CAISDFSAGSNYGYTF

J: TRBJ2-7
D: TRBD2
V: TRBV5-1
size: -
DNA: TGCGCCAGCAGCATAAATAGCGGGGGAGGATCCTACGAGCAGTACTTC
CDR3: CASSINSGGGSYEQYF

J: TRBJ2-1
D: -
V: TRBV5-4
size: few
DNA: TGTGCCAGCAGCTTGACCGCCAATGAGCAGTTCTTC
CDR3: CASSLTANEQFF

J: TRBJ2-1
D: -
V: TRBV4-3
size: -
DNA: TGCGCCAGCAGCCAAGATCGAATCAGCTACAATGAGCAGTTCTTC
CDR3: CASSQDRISYNEQFF

J: TRBJ1-5
D: -
V: TRBV10-3
size: few
DNA: TGTGCCATCAGTCGGGGGGCGGAACAGCCCCAGCATTTT
CDR3: CAISRGAEQPQHF

J: TRBJ1-2
D: -
V: TRBV5-4
size: -
DNA: TGTGCCAGCAGCTTGGAGCCAGGGGTTAGCTATGGCTACACCTTC
CDR3: CASSLEPGVSYGYTF

J: TRBJ2-1
D: -
V: TRBV6-5
size: -
DNA: TGTGCCAGCAGTCAATTCGAAAACAATGAGCAGTTCTTC
CDR3: CASSQFENNEQFF

J: TRBJ2-1
D: -
V: TRBV7-2
size: -
DNA: TGTGCCAGCAGCTTAGAAGGGACGGGCTCCTACAATGAGCAGTTCTTC
CDR3: CASSLEGTGSYNEQFF

J: TRBJ2-1
D: TRBD2
V: TRBV10-3
size: -
DNA: TGTGCCATCAGTGAGAGGGGGACTAGCGGCAATGAGCAGTTCTTC
CDR3: CAISERGTSGNEQFF

J: TRBJ2-1
D: -
V: TRBV9
size: -
DNA: TGTGCCAGCAGCGTAGACGGCGGGACCTACAATGAGCAGTTCTTC
CDR3: CASSVDGGTYNEQFF

J: TRBJ1-6
D: TRBD1
V: TRBV6-5
size: -
DNA: TGTGCCAGCAGTCGTACAGGGGGCGTCGATTCACCCCTCCACTTT
CDR3: CASSRTGGVDSPLHF